Listed here are 2 T cell receptor beta chains from one sample, sequenced in a study of blood T cell repertoires in COVID-19. The data were produced by immunoSEQ multiplex PCR, yet TCRdb's version contains in-frame clones alone and is incomplete. The repertoire holds fewer than 250,000 clones, with about 86% as singletons. Input material: peripheral blood. All receptors come from a woman aged 50 to 60 with acute or convalescent COVID-19.

The chain uses TRBV9 and TRBJ2-3; 10 bases align to TRBD2. The CDR3 has 15 residues. The trim removed 6 bases at V and 6 bases at J, leaving 10 bases unmatched. Germline V gene sequence: CDR1 SGDLS, CDR2 YYNGEE. The CDR3 DNA sequence: TGTGCCAGCACGAGCGGGAGGGGTTCTGGGGATACGCAGTATTTT. Its translation is CASTSGRGSGDTQYF.

This clone has only one observation. V is TRBV28 and J is TRBJ2-1; TRBD1 matches at 8 bases. V was clipped by 8 bases and J by 8 bases; unmatched bases: 14. Germline CDR1 and CDR2: MDHEN and SYDVKM. CDR3 length: 15 residues. The CDR3 nucleotides read TGTGCCAGCCATACCGGGACAGGAACTACAGATGAGCAGTTCTTC. Translating it yields CASHTGTGTTDEQFF.